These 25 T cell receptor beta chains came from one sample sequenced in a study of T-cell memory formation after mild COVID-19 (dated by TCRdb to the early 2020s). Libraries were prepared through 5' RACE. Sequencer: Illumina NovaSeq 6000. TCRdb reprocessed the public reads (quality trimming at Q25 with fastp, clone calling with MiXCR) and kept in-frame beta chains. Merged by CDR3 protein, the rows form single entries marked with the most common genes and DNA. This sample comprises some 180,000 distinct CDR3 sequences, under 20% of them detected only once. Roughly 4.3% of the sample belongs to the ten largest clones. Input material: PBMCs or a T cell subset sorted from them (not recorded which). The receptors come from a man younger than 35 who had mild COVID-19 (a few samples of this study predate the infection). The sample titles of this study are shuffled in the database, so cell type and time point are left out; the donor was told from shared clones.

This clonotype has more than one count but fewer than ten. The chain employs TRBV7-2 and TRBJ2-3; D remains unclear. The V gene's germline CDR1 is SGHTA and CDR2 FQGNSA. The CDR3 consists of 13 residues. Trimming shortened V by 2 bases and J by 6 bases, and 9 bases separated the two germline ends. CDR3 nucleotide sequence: TGTGCCAGCAGCTTAAACCCCTCGGATACGCAGTATTTT. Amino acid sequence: CASSLNPSDTQYF.

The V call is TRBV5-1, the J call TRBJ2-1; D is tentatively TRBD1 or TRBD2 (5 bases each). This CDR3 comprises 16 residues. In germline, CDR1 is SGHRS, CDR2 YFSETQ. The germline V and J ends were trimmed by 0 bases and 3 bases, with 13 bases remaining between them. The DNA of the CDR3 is TGCGCCAGCAGCTTGGACCCCCGGGACCTCTACAATGAGCAGTTCTTC. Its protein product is CASSLDPRDLYNEQFF.

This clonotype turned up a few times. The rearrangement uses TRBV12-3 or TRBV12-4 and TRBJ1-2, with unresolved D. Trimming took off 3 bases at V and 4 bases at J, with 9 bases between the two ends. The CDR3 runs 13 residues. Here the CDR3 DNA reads TGTGCCAGCAGTTTCGGGCAGACCTATGGCTACACCTTC. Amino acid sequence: CASSFGQTYGYTF.

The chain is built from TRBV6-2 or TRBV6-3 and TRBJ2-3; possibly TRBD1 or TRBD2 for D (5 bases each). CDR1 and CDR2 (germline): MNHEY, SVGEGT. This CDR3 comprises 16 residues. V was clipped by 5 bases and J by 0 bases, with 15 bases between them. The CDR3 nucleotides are TGTGCCAGCAGTCCCCCGGGACCAAGAAGCACAGATACGCAGTATTTT. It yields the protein CASSPPGPRSTDTQYF.

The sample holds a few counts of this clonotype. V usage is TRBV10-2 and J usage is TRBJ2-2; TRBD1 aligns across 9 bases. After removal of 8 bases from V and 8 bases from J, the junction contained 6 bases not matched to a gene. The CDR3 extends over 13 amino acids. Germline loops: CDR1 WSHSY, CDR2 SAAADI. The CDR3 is CASSQGASGELFF. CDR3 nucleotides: TGCGCCAGCTCACAGGGGGCATCGGGGGAGCTGTTTTTT.

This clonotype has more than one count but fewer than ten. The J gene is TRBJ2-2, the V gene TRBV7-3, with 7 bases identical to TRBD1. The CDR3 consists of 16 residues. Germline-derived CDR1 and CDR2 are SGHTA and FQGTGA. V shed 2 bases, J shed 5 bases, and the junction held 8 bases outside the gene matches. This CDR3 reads CASSLGYRGGTGELFF. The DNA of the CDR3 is TGTGCCAGCAGCTTAGGCTACAGGGGTGGTACCGGGGAGCTGTTTTTT.

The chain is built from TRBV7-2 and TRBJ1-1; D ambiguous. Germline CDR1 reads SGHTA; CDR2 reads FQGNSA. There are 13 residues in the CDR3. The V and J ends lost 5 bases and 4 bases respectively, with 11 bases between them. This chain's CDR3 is CASSRAGATEAFF. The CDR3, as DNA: TGTGCCAGCAGCCGTGCCGGAGCCACTGAAGCTTTCTTT.

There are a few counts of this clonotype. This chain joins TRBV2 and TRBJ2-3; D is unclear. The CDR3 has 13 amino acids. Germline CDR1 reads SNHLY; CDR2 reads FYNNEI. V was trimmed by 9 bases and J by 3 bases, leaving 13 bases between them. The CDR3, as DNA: TGTGCCAGTCTCCCTACGAATACAGATACGCAGTATTTT. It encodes CASLPTNTDTQYF.

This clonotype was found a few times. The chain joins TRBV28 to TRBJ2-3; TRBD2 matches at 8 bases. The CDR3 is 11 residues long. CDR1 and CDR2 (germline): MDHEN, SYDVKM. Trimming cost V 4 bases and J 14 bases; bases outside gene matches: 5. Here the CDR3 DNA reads TGTGCCAGCAGTTCCCGGGGGGGGCTGTATTTT. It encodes CASSSRGGLYF.

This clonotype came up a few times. CDR3 sequence (DNA): TGTGCCAGCAGCTTAAGGGTGGGGACTCCGGGGCATGAGCAGTTCTTC. Translation gives CASSLRVGTPGHEQFF. This chain joins TRBV11-2 and TRBJ2-1; D perhaps matches TRBD2 (6 bases). Germline V gene data show CDR1 as SGHAT and CDR2 as FQNNGV. The CDR3 is made up of 16 amino acids. Trimming took 2 bases from V and 8 from J, leaving 19 bases between them.

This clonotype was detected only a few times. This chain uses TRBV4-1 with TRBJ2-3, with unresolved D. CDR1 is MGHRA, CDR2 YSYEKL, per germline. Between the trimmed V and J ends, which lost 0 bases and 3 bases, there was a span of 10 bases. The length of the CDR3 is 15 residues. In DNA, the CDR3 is TGCGCCAGCAGCCAAGATCCTACCGTGACAGATACGCAGTATTTT. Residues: CASSQDPTVTDTQYF.

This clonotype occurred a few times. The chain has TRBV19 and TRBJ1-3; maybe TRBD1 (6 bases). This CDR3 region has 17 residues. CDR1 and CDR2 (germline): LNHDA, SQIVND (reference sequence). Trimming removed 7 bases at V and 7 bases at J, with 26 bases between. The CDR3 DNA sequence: TGTGCCAGTACCAACACGTGGATCCGGGACACGGGCAACACCATATATTTT. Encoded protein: CASTNTWIRDTGNTIYF.

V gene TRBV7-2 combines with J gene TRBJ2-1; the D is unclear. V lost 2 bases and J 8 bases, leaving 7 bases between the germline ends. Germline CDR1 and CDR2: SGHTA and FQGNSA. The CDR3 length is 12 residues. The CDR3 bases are TGTGCCAGCAGCTTAAGGGTACATGAGCAGTTCTTC. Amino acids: CASSLRVHEQFF.

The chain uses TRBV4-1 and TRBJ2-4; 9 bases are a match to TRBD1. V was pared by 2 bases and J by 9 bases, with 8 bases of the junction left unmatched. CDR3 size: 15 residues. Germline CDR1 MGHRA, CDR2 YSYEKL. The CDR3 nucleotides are TGCGCCAGCAGCCAACTGGGACAGGGTGGGCGCATTCAGTACTTC. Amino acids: CASSQLGQGGRIQYF.

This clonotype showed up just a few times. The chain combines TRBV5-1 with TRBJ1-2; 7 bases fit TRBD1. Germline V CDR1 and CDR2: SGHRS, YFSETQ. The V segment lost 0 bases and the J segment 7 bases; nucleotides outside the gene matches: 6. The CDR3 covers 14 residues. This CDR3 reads CASSLDRGSGGYTF. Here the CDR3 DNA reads TGCGCCAGCAGCTTGGACAGGGGAAGTGGTGGCTACACCTTC.

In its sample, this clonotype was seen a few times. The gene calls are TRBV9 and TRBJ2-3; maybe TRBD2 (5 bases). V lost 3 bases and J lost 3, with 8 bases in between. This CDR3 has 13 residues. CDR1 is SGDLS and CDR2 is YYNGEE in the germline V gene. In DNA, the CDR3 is TGTGCCAGCAGCGCACGGGGAACAGATACGCAGTATTTT. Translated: CASSARGTDTQYF.

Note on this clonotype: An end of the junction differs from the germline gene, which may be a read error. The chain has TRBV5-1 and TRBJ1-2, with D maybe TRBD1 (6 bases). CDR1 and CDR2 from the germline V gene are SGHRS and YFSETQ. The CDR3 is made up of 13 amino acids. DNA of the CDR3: TGCGCCAGCAGCTCCCAGGGGAGCTATGGATACACCTTC. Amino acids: CASSSQGSYGYTF.

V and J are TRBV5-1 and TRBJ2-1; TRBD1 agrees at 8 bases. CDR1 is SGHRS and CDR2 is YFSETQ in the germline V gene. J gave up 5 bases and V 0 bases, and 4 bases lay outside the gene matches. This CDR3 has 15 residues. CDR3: CASSLVDRVDNEQFF. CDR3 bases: TGCGCCAGCAGCTTGGTGGACAGGGTCGACAATGAGCAGTTCTTC.

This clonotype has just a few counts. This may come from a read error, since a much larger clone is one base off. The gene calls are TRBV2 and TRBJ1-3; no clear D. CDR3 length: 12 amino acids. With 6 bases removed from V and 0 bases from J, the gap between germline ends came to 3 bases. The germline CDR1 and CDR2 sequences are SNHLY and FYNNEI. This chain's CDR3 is CASRFSGNTIYF. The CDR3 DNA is TGTGCCAGCAGGTTCTCTGGAAACACCATATATTTT.

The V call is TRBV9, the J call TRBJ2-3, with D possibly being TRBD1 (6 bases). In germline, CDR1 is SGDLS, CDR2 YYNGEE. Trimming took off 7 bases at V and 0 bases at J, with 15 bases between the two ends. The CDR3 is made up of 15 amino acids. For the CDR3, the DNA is TGTGCCAGCGGTCGTGGTCAGGGGAGCACAGATACGCAGTATTTT. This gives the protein CASGRGQGSTDTQYF.

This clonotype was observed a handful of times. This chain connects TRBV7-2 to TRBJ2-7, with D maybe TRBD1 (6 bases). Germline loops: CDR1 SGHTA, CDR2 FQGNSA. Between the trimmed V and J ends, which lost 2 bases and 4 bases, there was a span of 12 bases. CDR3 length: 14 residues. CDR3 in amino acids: CASSLYQGLYEQYF. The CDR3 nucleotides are TGTGCCAGCAGCTTATACCAGGGGTTGTACGAGCAGTACTTC.

This chain's CDR3 is CASSFDGPMNTEAFF. For the CDR3, the DNA is TGTGCCAGCAGCTTCGACGGACCCATGAACACTGAAGCTTTCTTT. The rearrangement uses TRBV7-9 and TRBJ1-1, with unresolved D. The germline CDR1 and CDR2 sequences are SEHNR and FQNEAQ (reference sequence). V was trimmed by 3 bases and J by 0 bases, leaving 11 bases between them. CDR3 length equals 15 residues.

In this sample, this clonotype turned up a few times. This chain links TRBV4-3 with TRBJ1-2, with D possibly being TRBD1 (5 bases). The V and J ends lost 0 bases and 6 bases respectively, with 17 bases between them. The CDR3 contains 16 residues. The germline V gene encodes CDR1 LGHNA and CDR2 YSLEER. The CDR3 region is CASSQEWDAPSHGYTF. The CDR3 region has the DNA TGCGCCAGCAGCCAAGAATGGGACGCCCCGAGCCATGGCTACACCTTC.

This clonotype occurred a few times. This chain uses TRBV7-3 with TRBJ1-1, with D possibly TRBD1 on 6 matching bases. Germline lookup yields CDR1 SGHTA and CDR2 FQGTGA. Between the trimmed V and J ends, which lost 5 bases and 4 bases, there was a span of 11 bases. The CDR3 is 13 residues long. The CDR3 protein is CASSAGEGTEAFF. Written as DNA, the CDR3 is TGTGCCAGCAGCGCAGGGGAGGGCACTGAAGCTTTCTTT.

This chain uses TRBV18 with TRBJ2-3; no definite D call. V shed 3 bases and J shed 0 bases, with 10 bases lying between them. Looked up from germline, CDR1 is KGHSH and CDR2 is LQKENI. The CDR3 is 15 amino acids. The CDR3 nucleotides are TGTGCCAGCTCACCGCTTCCGACTAGCACAGATACGCAGTATTTT. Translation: CASSPLPTSTDTQYF.